This T cell receptor (beta chain) comes out of a study of Tregs in tolerant kidney transplant recipients. Trimming took 7 bases from V and 0 from J; bases not matched to a gene: 5. Germline CDR1 reads LNHDA; CDR2 reads SQIVND (reference sequence). This CDR3 has 16 residues. Unstimulated regulatory T cells (CD4+CD25+CD127-), CD4+CD25- non-regulatory cells, CD4 and CD8 cells were FACS-sorted from thawed PBMCs. Using immunoSEQ multiplex PCR, the repertoire was profiled, and TCRdb retains in-frame clones only, with some absent. The data hold around 230,000 clones, with 65% to 85% observed a single time. Study findings and constraints: The most relevant donor-specific Treg TCRbeta repertoire apparently came from expansion with activated donor B cells. Few patients were studied, so findings need validation in larger groups. Biological reproducibility was not directly addressed, but technical replication error appeared minimal.

To note about this clone: Its antigen remains unidentified.

Material for sequencing was CD4+ T cells from blood. The chain has TRBV19 and TRBJ2-6, with TRBD2 matching over 8 bases. This TCR was sampled from a human donor in good health. Here the CDR3 reads CASTLAGISGANVLTF. CDR3 sequence (DNA): TGTGCCAGTACTCTAGCGGGTATCTCTGGGGCCAACGTCCTGACTTTC.